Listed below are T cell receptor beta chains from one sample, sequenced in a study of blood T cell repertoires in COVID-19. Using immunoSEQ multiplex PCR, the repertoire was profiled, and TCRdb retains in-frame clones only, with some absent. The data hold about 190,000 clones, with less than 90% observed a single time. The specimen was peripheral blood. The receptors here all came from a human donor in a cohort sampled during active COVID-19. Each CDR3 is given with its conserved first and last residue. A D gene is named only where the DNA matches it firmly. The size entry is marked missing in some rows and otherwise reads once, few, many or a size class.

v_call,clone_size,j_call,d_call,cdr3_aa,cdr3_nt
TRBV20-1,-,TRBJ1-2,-,CSVIVGEAVTF,TGCAGTGTGATCGTAGGGGAGGCGGTCACCTTC
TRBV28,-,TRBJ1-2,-,CASSLSPGYGYTF,TGTGCCAGCAGTTTATCCCCAGGCTATGGCTACACCTTC
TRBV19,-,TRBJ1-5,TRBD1,CASSIGPDRPVQPQHF,TGTGCCAGTAGTATAGGCCCGGACAGGCCCGTTCAGCCCCAGCATTTT
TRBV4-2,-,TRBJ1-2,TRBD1,CASSQDLGTGYGYTF,TGTGCCAGCAGCCAAGATCTCGGGACAGGGTATGGCTACACCTTC
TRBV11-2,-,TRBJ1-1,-,CASSPRQAEAFF,TGTGCCAGCAGCCCTAGACAGGCTGAAGCTTTCTTT
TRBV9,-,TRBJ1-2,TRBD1,CASSVGRWTGNYGYTF,TGTGCCAGCAGCGTAGGGCGTTGGACAGGGAACTATGGCTACACCTTC
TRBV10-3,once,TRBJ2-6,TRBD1,CAISESGTGFGANVLTF,TGTGCCATCAGTGAGTCCGGGACAGGGTTTGGGGCCAACGTCCTGACTTTC
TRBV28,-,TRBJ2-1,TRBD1,CASRRQGVGEQFF,TGTGCCAGCAGAAGGCAGGGGGTGGGTGAGCAGTTCTTC
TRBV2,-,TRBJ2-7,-,CASRTGTSSYEQYF,TGTGCCAGCAGAACCGGGACAAGCTCCTACGAGCAGTACTTC
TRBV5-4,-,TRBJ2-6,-,CASSGTGPGANVLTF,TGTGCCAGCAGCGGAACAGGACCTGGGGCCAACGTCCTGACTTTC
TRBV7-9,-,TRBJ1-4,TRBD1,CASSMTGRKLFF,TGTGCCAGCAGCATGACAGGGCGGAAACTGTTTTTT
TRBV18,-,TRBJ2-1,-,CASSLLTVSGPYNEQFF,TGTGCCAGCTCGCTCCTAACCGTAAGCGGCCCCTACAATGAGCAGTTCTTC
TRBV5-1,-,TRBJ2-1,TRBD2,CASSKSLAGEINEQFF,TGCGCCAGCAGCAAAAGTCTAGCGGGAGAGATCAATGAGCAGTTCTTC
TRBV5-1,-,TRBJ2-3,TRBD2,CASRTSGAPSTDTQYF,TGCGCCAGCAGGACTAGCGGAGCCCCTAGCACAGATACGCAGTATTTT
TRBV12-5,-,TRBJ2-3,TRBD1,CASRQGISTDTQYF,TGTGCTAGTCGACAGGGAATAAGCACAGATACGCAGTATTTT
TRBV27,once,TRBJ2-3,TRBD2,CASSWGAAGAISTDTQYF,TGTGCCAGCAGTTGGGGTGCAGCGGGAGCCATCAGCACAGATACGCAGTATTTT
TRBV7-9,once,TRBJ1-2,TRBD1,CASSLATGDVYTF,TGTGCCAGCAGCTTAGCCACAGGGGATGTCTACACCTTC
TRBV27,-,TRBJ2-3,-,CASREQGTTDTQYF,TGTGCCAGCAGGGAACAGGGAACCACAGATACGCAGTATTTT
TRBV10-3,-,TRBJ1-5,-,CAISADSMRQPQHF,TGTGCCATCAGTGCGGACAGCATGCGCCAGCCCCAGCATTTT
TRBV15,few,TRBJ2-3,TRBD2,CATKPSGGADTQYF,TGTGCCACCAAACCTAGCGGGGGGGCGGATACGCAGTATTTT
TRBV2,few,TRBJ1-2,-,CASSVQSYGYTF,TGTGCCAGCAGTGTACAGTCCTATGGCTACACCTTC
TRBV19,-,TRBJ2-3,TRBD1,CASRETGGPTDTQYF,TGTGCCAGTAGGGAGACAGGGGGCCCTACAGATACGCAGTATTTT
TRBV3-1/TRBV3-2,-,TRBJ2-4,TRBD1,CASSQGPGQGHIQYF,TGTGCCAGCAGCCAAGGACCGGGACAGGGACACATTCAGTACTTC
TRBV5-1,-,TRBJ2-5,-,CASSLVPGGETQYF,TGCGCCAGCAGCTTGGTTCCGGGTGGAGAGACCCAGTACTTC
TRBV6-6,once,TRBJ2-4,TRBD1,CASSPGTGYAKNIQYF,TGTGCCAGCAGTCCAGGGACAGGGTATGCCAAAAACATTCAGTACTTC
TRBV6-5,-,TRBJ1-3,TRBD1,CASSQTRGHGNTIYF,TGTGCCAGCAGTCAAACAAGGGGGCATGGAAACACCATATATTTT
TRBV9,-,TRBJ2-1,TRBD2,CASSTRAGFYNEQFF,TGTGCCAGCAGCACCCGAGCGGGGTTCTACAATGAGCAGTTCTTC
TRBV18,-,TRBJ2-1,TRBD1,CASSHPSGQGNYEQFF,TGTGCCAGCTCACACCCCTCCGGACAGGGGAATTACGAGCAGTTCTTC
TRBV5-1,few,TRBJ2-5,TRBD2,CASSLALAGGQETQYF,TGCGCCAGCAGCTTGGCTTTGGCGGGGGGCCAAGAGACCCAGTACTTC
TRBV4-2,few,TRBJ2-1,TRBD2,CASSQDDPSGGATYNEQFF,TGTGCCAGCAGCCAAGATGACCCTAGCGGGGGGGCGACCTACAATGAGCAGTTCTTC
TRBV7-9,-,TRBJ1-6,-,CASSRWGDSPLHF,TGTGCCAGCAGCCGCTGGGGGGATTCACCCCTCCACTTT
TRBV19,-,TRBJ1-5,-,CASSILGSNQPQHF,TGTGCCAGTAGTATTCTGGGCAGCAATCAGCCCCAGCATTTT
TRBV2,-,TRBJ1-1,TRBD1,CASSSGTGVTEAFF,TGTGCCAGCAGCTCCGGGACAGGGGTTACTGAAGCTTTCTTT
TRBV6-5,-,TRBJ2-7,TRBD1,CASSSRDSSEQYF,TGTGCCAGCAGTAGTCGGGACAGCTCCGAGCAGTACTTC
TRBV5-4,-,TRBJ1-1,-,CASSTEANTEAFF,TGTGCCAGCAGTACGGAGGCGAACACTGAAGCTTTCTTT
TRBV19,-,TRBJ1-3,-,CASSITGNTIYF,TGTGCCAGTAGTATTACTGGAAACACCATATATTTT
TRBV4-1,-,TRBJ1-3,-,CASSQDLGGGNDF,TGCGCCAGCAGCCAAGATCTAGGGGGGGGTAATGATTTT
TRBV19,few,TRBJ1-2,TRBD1,CASSTHRGASYTF,TGTGCCAGTAGTACCCACAGGGGAGCAAGCTACACCTTC
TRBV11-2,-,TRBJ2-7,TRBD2,CASSFTGGHEQYF,TGTGCCAGCAGCTTCACGGGAGGGCATGAGCAGTACTTC
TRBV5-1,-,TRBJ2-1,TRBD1,CASSTGQGVDEQFF,TGCGCCAGCAGCACCGGACAGGGGGTCGATGAGCAGTTCTTC
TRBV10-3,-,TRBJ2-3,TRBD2,CATKWREDTDTQYF,TGTGCCACGAAGTGGCGGGAGGACACAGATACGCAGTATTTT
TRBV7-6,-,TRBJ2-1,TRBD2,CASTQGTSGPNEQFF,TGTGCCAGCACCCAGGGGACTAGCGGTCCTAATGAGCAGTTCTTC
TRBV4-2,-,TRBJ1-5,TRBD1,CASSQGRQGDQPQHF,TGTGCCAGCAGCCAAGGGAGACAGGGAGATCAGCCCCAGCATTTT
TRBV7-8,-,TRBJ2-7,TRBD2,CASSNRGEGSYEQYF,TGTGCCAGCAGCAATAGAGGGGAGGGCTCCTACGAGCAGTACTTC
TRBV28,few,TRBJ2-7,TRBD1,CASSSPGTGIVYEQYF,TGTGCCAGCAGTTCCCCAGGGACAGGGATCGTGTACGAGCAGTACTTC
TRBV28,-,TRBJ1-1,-,CASSLLNTEAFF,TGTGCCAGCAGTCTCCTTAACACTGAAGCTTTCTTT
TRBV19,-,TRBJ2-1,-,CASSHLSSSYNEQFF,TGTGCCAGTAGTCATCTATCAAGCTCCTACAATGAGCAGTTCTTC
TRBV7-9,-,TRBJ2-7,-,CASSLNPTGDYEQYF,TGTGCCAGCAGCTTAAATCCCACAGGAGACTACGAGCAGTACTTC
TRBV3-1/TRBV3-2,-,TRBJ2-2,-,CASSQPYGQLNTGELFF,TGTGCCAGCAGCCAACCTTATGGACAGTTGAACACCGGGGAGCTGTTTTTT
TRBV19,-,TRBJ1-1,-,CASSISAGINTEAFF,TGTGCCAGTAGTATTTCCGCGGGGATAAACACTGAAGCTTTCTTT
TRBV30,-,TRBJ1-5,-,CAWRETVVSNQPQHF,TGTGCCTGGAGGGAGACAGTTGTGAGCAATCAGCCCCAGCATTTT